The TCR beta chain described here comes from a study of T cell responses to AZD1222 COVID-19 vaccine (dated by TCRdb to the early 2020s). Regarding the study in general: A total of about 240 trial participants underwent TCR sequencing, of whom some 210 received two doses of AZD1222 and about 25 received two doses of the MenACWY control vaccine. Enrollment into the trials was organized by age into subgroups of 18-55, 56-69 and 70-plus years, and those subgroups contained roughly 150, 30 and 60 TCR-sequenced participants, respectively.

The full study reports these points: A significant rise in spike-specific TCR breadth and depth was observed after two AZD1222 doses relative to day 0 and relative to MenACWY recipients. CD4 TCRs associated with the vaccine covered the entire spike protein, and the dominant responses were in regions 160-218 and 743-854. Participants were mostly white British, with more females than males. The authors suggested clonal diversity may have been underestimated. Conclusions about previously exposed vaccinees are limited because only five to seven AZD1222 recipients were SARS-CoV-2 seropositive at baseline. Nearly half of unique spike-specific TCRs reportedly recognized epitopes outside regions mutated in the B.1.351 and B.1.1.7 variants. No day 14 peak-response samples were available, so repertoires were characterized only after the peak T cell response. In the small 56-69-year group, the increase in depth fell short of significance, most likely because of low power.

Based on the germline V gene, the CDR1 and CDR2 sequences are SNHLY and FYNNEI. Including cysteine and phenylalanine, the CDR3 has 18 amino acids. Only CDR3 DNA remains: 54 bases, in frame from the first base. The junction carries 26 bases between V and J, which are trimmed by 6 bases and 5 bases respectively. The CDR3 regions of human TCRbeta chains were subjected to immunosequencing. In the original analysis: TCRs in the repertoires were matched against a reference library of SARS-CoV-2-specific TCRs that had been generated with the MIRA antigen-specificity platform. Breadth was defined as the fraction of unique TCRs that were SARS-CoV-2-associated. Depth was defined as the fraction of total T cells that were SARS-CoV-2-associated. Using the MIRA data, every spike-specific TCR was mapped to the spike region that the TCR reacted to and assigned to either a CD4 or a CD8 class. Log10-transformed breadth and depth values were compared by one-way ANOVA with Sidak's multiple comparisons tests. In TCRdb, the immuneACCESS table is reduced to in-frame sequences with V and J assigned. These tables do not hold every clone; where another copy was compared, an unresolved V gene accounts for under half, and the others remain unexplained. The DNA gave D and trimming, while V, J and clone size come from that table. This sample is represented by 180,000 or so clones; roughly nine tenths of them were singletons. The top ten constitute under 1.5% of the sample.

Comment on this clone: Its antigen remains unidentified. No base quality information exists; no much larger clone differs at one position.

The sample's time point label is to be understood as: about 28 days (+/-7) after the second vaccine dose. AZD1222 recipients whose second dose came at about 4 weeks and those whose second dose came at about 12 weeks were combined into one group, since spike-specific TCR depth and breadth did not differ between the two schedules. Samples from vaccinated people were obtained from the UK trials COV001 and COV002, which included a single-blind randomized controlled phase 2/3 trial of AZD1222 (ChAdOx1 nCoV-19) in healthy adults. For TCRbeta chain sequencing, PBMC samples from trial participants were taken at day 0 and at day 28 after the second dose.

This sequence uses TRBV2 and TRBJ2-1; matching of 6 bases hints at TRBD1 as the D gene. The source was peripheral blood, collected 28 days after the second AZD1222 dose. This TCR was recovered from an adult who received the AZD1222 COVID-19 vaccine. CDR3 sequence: CASSDDPSGDSFNNEQFF. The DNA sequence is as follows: TGTGCCAGCAGCGATGACCCCTCAGGGGATTCCTTCAACAATGAGCAGTTCTTC.